Below, 5 T cell receptor beta chains from the same sample are listed, as sequenced in a study of post-analysis software for immune sequencing data. For these receptors, no antigen is known. General study results and limits: TRBV5-6, TRBV5-1 and TRBV20-1 belonged to a set of about 5 TRBV segments that were more frequent in patients than controls.

cDNA libraries of TCR beta carried unique molecular identifiers. In TCRdb, the PCR reads were re-called with MiXCR into one record per CDR3 protein. This table has some 800,000 distinct CDR3 sequences, 40% to 55% appearing once. The sequencing input was blood. The origin of the receptors is a girl aged 5 to 17 with multiple sclerosis.

The chain has TRBV28 and TRBJ2-1, with D tentatively TRBD2 (5 bases). V dropped 4 bases and J dropped 8 bases, with 12 bases sitting between them. CDR3 size: 13 residues. Germline V gene data show CDR1 as MDHEN and CDR2 as SYDVKM. CDR3 nucleotide sequence: TGTGCCAGCAGTTCCACTAGGTATTATGAGCAGTTCTTC. Encoded protein: CASSSTRYYEQFF.

The chain has TRBV5-1 and TRBJ2-3; 14 positions match TRBD2. The CDR3 sequence is 17 residues long. Germline CDR1 reads SGHRS; CDR2 reads YFSETQ. V shed 0 bases and J 2 bases; nucleotides not matched to a gene: 2. The CDR3 protein is CASSLGTSGGLTDTQYF. The CDR3 nucleotides read TGCGCCAGCAGCTTGGGGACTAGCGGGGGGCTCACAGATACGCAGTATTTT.

In its sample, this clonotype was seen a few times. The V gene is TRBV5-1, the J gene TRBJ1-2; D call uncertain. Trimming took off 5 bases at V and 8 bases at J, with 16 bases between the two ends. Germline CDR1 is SGHRS and CDR2 is YFSETQ. This CDR3 contains 13 residues. The CDR3, as DNA: TGCGCCAGCAGGGTACAGAGTGAGGACGGCTACACCTTC. Protein sequence: CASRVQSEDGYTF.

The V gene is TRBV14, the J gene TRBJ2-7; D is perhaps TRBD2 (6 bases). This CDR3 spans 14 amino acids. Germline V gene lookup returns CDR1 SGHDN and CDR2 FVKESK. The germline V and J ends were trimmed by 0 bases and 2 bases, with 8 bases remaining between them. CDR3 in amino acids: CASSQERDPYEQYF. The CDR3 nucleotides read TGTGCCAGCAGCCAAGAGCGGGATCCCTACGAGCAGTACTTC. The full variable domain, completed using reference TRBV14 and TRBJ2-7, is EAGVTQFPSHSVIEKGQTVTLRCDPISGHDNLYWYRRVMGKEIKFLLHFVKESKQDESGMPNNRFLAERTGGTYSTLKVQPAELEDSGVYFCASSQERDPYEQYFGPGTRLTVT.

The rearrangement uses TRBV20-1 and TRBJ2-4, with D maybe TRBD1 (7 bases). Matching the DNA end better, TRBJ2-7 makes the J call doubtful. Germline CDR1 reads DFQATT; CDR2 reads SNEGSKA (reference sequence). There are 14 residues in the CDR3. The CDR3 DNA reads TGCAGTGCTTTCTCCCAGGGGGGAACCTACGAGCAGTACTTC. The encoded protein is CSAFSQGGTYEQYF.